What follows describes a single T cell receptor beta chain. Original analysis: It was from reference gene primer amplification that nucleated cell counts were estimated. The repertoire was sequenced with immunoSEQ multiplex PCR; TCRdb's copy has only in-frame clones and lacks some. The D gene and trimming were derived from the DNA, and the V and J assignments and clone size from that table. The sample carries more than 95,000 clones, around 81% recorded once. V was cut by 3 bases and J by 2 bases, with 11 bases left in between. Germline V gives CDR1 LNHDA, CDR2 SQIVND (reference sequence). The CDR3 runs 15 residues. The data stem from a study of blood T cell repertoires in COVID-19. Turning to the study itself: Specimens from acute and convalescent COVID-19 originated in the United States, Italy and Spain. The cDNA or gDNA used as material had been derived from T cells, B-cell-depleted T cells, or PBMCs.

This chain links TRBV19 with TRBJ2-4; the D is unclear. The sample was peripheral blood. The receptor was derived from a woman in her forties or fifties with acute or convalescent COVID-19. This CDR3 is CASSILETSKNIQYF. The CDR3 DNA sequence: TGTGCCAGTAGTATTCTGGAGACCTCCAAAAACATTCAGTACTTC.